The 16 T cell receptor beta chains below come from one sample, sequenced in a study of blood T cell repertoires in COVID-19. Sequencing used immunoSEQ multiplex PCR; TCRdb keeps in-frame clones, though not all of them. Found here are about 80,000 clones, around 90% of them singletons; the top ten hold approximately 4.4%. Sequenced input: peripheral blood. The receptors were gathered from a woman older than 75 with acute or convalescent COVID-19.

The chain links TRBV7-3 to TRBJ2-1, with D tentatively TRBD2 (5 bases). Germline V gene data show CDR1 as SGHTA and CDR2 as FQGTGA. The CDR3 has 14 residues. V was shortened by 1 base and J by 9 bases, with 13 bases between the two germline ends. CDR3 in amino acids: CASSLRWESGEQFF. The CDR3 coding sequence is TGTGCCAGCAGCTTAAGGTGGGAGTCGGGTGAGCAGTTCTTC. Supplemented by reference TRBV7-3 and TRBJ2-1, the full variable domain reads GAGVSQTPSNKVTEKGKYVELRCDPISGHTALYWYRQSLGQGPEFLIYFQGTGAADDSGLPNDRFFAVRPEGSVSTLKIQRTERGDSAVYLCASSLRWESGEQFFGPGTRLTVL.

This rearrangement joins TRBV19 to TRBJ1-5; D gene ambiguous. The CDR3 is 12 amino acids. V lost 6 bases to trimming and J lost 6 bases, with 9 bases between them. CDR1 LNHDA and CDR2 SQIVND come from the germline V gene (reference sequence). DNA for the CDR3: TGTGCCAGTAGGGATCGGGGTCAGCCCCAGCATTTT. This translates into CASRDRGQPQHF.

This chain connects TRBV30 to TRBJ1-5; D is uncertain. Germline V gene sequence: CDR1 GTSNPN, CDR2 SVGIG (reference sequence). The CDR3 runs 13 residues. V gave up 2 bases and J gave up 5 bases, with 10 bases separating them. The CDR3 nucleotides read TGTGCCTGGAGTCCTGGGCCCGATCAGCCCCAGCATTTT. Its protein product is CAWSPGPDQPQHF.

The V gene is TRBV9, the J gene TRBJ2-2; the D gene is possibly TRBD2 (6 bases). Germline CDR1 reads SGDLS; CDR2 reads YYNGEE. The germline V and J ends were trimmed by 3 bases and 4 bases, with 13 bases remaining between them. The length of the CDR3 is 15 residues. CDR3 coding DNA: TGTGCCAGCAGCGCGCGGGGCTTTCGCACCGGGGAGCTGTTTTTT. Translation gives CASSARGFRTGELFF.

This clone was seen only once. The rearrangement joins TRBV7-3 to TRBJ2-2; no clear D. The CDR3 runs 14 residues. Germline assignment: CDR1 SGHTA and CDR2 FQGTGA. V was cut by 5 bases and J by 3 bases, with 10 bases left in between. CDR3 sequence (DNA): TGTGCCAGCAGCGTTAGCATCCACACCGGGGAGCTGTTTTTT. Translation: CASSVSIHTGELFF.

This clone was counted a single time. The rearrangement uses TRBV15 and TRBJ2-5; D may be TRBD2 (6 bases). In germline, CDR1 is LNHNV, CDR2 YYDKDF (reference sequence). This CDR3 is built from 14 residues. Trimming stripped 2 bases from V and 4 bases from J, with 11 bases between. This CDR3 reads CATSRSGVLETQYF. The CDR3 coding sequence is TGTGCCACCAGCAGATCGGGAGTCCTAGAGACCCAGTACTTC.

Only one count was recorded for this clone. The chain combines TRBV3-1 (or the pseudogene TRBV3-2) with TRBJ2-7; a possible D gene is TRBD1 (5 bases). CDR3 length: 14 residues. The germline CDR1 and CDR2 sequences are LGHDT and YNNKEL (reference sequence). The germline V and J ends were trimmed by 1 base and 2 bases, with 9 bases remaining between them. DNA for the CDR3: TGTGCCAGCAGCCAAGGACAGCTAACCTACGAGCAGTACTTC. The encoded protein is CASSQGQLTYEQYF.

The V call is TRBV5-1, the J call TRBJ1-5; no firm D call. Trimming took 2 bases from V and 5 from J, leaving 8 bases between them. This CDR3 has 13 residues. Germline V gene lookup returns CDR1 SGHRS and CDR2 YFSETQ. CDR3 DNA sequence: TGCGCCAGCAGCTTCACTGTGGATCAGCCCCAGCATTTT. Protein product: CASSFTVDQPQHF.

The chain joins TRBV19 to TRBJ1-1, with a weak D call TRBD1 (6 bases). The germline gives CDR1 LNHDA, CDR2 SQIVND (reference sequence). V was cut by 6 bases and J by 0 bases, with 11 bases left in between. The CDR3 has 14 amino acids. CDR3 DNA sequence: TGTGCCAGTAGAATTGAGGGGGTGAACACTGAAGCTTTCTTT. Protein product: CASRIEGVNTEAFF.

The J gene is TRBJ2-2, the V gene TRBV7-2, with D maybe TRBD2 (6 bases). Germline V lookup: CDR1 SGHTA, CDR2 FQGNSA. V gave up 5 bases and J gave up 6 bases, with 13 bases separating them. The CDR3 totals 14 residues. CDR3 sequence: CASSPNGEAGELFF. In nucleotides, the CDR3 is TGTGCCAGCAGCCCCAACGGGGAGGCCGGGGAGCTGTTTTTT.

CDR3 DNA sequence: TGTGCCAGCAGACCAGCGGGGGGGCGCAATGAGCAGTTCTTC. The encoded protein is CASRPAGGRNEQFF. The V gene is TRBV6-5, the J gene TRBJ2-1; 10 bases agree with TRBD2. The trim removed 6 bases at V and 6 bases at J, leaving 5 bases unmatched. Germline CDR1 MNHEY, CDR2 SVGAGI. The CDR3 covers 14 residues.

The rearrangement uses TRBV7-6 and TRBJ1-4; the D gene is possibly TRBD1 (5 bases). V was trimmed by 2 bases and J by 5 bases, leaving 18 bases between them. This CDR3 contains 17 residues. Germline loops: CDR1 SGHVS, CDR2 FNYEAQ. CDR3 amino acids: CASSLRGVGGTNEKLFF. CDR3 bases: TGTGCCAGCAGCTTACGGGGGGTTGGGGGTACGAATGAAAAACTGTTTTTT.

V gene TRBV19 combines with J gene TRBJ2-3; 9 bases fit TRBD1. After removal of 7 bases from V and 3 bases from J, the junction contained 8 bases not matched to a gene. The germline V gene encodes CDR1 LNHDA and CDR2 SQIVND (reference sequence). The CDR3 consists of 15 residues. The CDR3 DNA follows: TGTGCCAGTACGGACAGGGGAATTGGGACAGATACGCAGTATTTT. Protein product: CASTDRGIGTDTQYF.

The chain recombines TRBV5-8 with TRBJ1-4; TRBD1 matches 7 bases. Germline V gene lookup returns CDR1 SGHTS and CDR2 YDEGEE. The V segment lost 7 bases and the J segment 4 bases; nucleotides outside the gene matches: 4. The CDR3 loop spans 13 amino acids. CDR3 amino acids: CASADRDNEKLFF. The CDR3 nucleotides are TGTGCCAGCGCCGACAGGGATAATGAAAAACTGTTTTTT.

This clone was detected a few times. The chain has TRBV19 and TRBJ1-2; 7 nucleotides align to TRBD1. The germline V gene encodes CDR1 LNHDA and CDR2 SQIVND (reference sequence). V lost 5 bases and J lost 5; bases outside the gene matches: 5. This CDR3 comprises 13 residues. Here the CDR3 DNA reads TGTGCCAGTAGTGCGACAGGGAGATATGGCTACACCTTC. Amino acids: CASSATGRYGYTF.

Written as DNA, the CDR3 is TGTGCCAGCAGTTACTGGCGGGAGAACACCGGGGAGCTGTTTTTT. Its translation: CASSYWRENTGELFF. The rearrangement joins TRBV6-5 to TRBJ2-2, with D perhaps TRBD2 (6 bases). Germline V gene lookup returns CDR1 MNHEY and CDR2 SVGAGI. CDR3 length equals 15 residues. V lost 1 base and J lost 1, with 7 bases in between.